A selection of T cell receptor beta chains follows, all from one sample in a study of blood T cell repertoires in COVID-19. Clones were read by immunoSEQ multiplex PCR, and TCRdb kept only the in-frame ones, dropping some. Altogether roughly 200,000 clones are present, around 80% being singletons, with the ten largest covering 2.8%. What was sequenced was peripheral blood. These receptors were taken from a woman older than 75 with active or convalescent COVID-19. Each CDR3 is given with its conserved first and last residue. The D gene is left open where the match is weak. Clone size appears in some rows only: once, few, many, or a class for an expanded clone.

NA	once	18	TRBV18	TRBJ1-6	TGTGCCAGCTCACCAATCCCCGGAGAGAGCTCCTATAATTCACCCCTCCACTTT	CASSPIPGESSYNSPLHF
NA	NA	12	TRBV2	TRBJ1-3	TGTGCCAGCAACCCACAGGGACACACCATATATTTT	CASNPQGHTIYF
NA	NA	16	TRBV12-2	TRBJ2-1	TGTGCAAGTCGCTTAGGGGACACGGCCCCCTACAATGAGCAGTTCTTC	CASRLGDTAPYNEQFF
NA	NA	13	TRBV7-8	TRBJ1-1	TGTGCCAGCACCCTTGGGAGTGACACTGAAGCTTTCTTT	CASTLGSDTEAFF
TRBD2	NA	13	TRBV2	TRBJ2-1	TGTGCCAGCATGAAGACTAGCTCTAATGAGCAGTTCTTC	CASMKTSSNEQFF
NA	NA	15	TRBV19	TRBJ1-4	TGTGCCAGTAGTGCCCCGGAAGCGTTTAATGAAAAACTGTTTTTT	CASSAPEAFNEKLFF
NA	once	13	TRBV2	TRBJ2-3	TGTGCCAGCAGTGCAGGGATGACAGATACGCAGTATTTT	CASSAGMTDTQYF
TRBD1	NA	14	TRBV27	TRBJ1-6	TGTGCCAGCAGAGGCAGGGGGCTGGATTCACCCCTCCACTTT	CASRGRGLDSPLHF
TRBD2	few	16	TRBV6-5	TRBJ2-5	TGTGCCAGCAGTTACGGGGCGGGGGGTACCCAAGAGACCCAGTACTTC	CASSYGAGGTQETQYF
NA	many	15	TRBV7-9	TRBJ2-7	TGTGCCAGCAGCCCCCCTCGAGCGGACGGGTACGTGCAGTACTTC	CASSPPRADGYVQYF
NA	NA	14	TRBV3-1/TRBV3-2	TRBJ1-2	TGTGCCAGCAGCCAAGGGTGGGGCGACTATGGCTACACCTTC	CASSQGWGDYGYTF
NA	NA	11	TRBV4-3	TRBJ2-7	TGCGCCAGCAGCCAAGGGCCGGAGCAGTACTTC	CASSQGPEQYF
NA	NA	16	TRBV20-1	TRBJ2-1	TGCAGTGCTAGTCGACGGGACGGGAGCTCCTACAATGAGCAGTTCTTC	CSASRRDGSSYNEQFF
NA	NA	17	TRBV5-5	TRBJ2-7	TGTGCCAGCAGCGGCGGACTGATAACAGCTAGCTCCTACGAGCAGTACTTC	CASSGGLITASSYEQYF
NA	NA	12	TRBV12-3/TRBV12-4	TRBJ2-7	TGTGCCAGCAGTTTTGCCAGCTACGAGCAGTACTTC	CASSFASYEQYF
NA	NA	16	TRBV19	TRBJ1-1	TGTGCCAGTAGTTTTTCCGGCCACACAGGGTCCCTTGAAGCTTTCTTT	CASSFSGHTGSLEAFF
NA	NA	16	TRBV4-3	TRBJ2-7	TGCGCCAGCAGCCAAGAGGAAGGAGTGCCGTCCTACGAGCAGTACTTC	CASSQEEGVPSYEQYF
NA	NA	14	TRBV3-1/TRBV3-2	TRBJ1-3	TGTGCCAGCAGCCGCAGGGGTGCTGGAAACACCATATATTTT	CASSRRGAGNTIYF
TRBD2	NA	18	TRBV5-1	TRBJ2-3	TGCGCCAGCAGATTGACTAGCGGGGGGGCCGGGAACACAGATACGCAGTATTTT	CASRLTSGGAGNTDTQYF
TRBD1	NA	15	TRBV6-2/TRBV6-3	TRBJ2-7	TGTGCCAGCAGTGGAGGGACAGGCTCCTCCTACGAGCAGTACTTC	CASSGGTGSSYEQYF
TRBD2	NA	14	TRBV4-2	TRBJ2-3	TGTGCCAGCAGCCAAGGGACTAGCGCAGATACGCAGTATTTT	CASSQGTSADTQYF
TRBD1	NA	15	TRBV5-4	TRBJ1-1	TGTGCCAGCAGCACTGGGACAGTGATGAACACTGAAGCTTTCTTT	CASSTGTVMNTEAFF
NA	NA	15	TRBV7-8	TRBJ1-6	TGTGCCAGCAGCTTAGATCAGGGCCAAAATTCACCCCTCCACTTT	CASSLDQGQNSPLHF
NA	NA	15	TRBV3-1/TRBV3-2	TRBJ2-7	TGTGCCAGCAGCCCCAGCGGAGGCAGGGGTTACGAGCAGTACTTC	CASSPSGGRGYEQYF
NA	NA	14	TRBV4-2	TRBJ2-4	TGTGCCAGCAGCCAAGCGGGTGAGGCACACATTCAGTACTTC	CASSQAGEAHIQYF
NA	NA	14	TRBV6-6	TRBJ1-1	TGTGCCAGCTCGGGAGGATTTGGGGGCACTGAAGCTTTCTTT	CASSGGFGGTEAFF